The source of this T cell receptor beta chain is a study of CD8 T cells in Susac syndrome. The CDR3 is 16 residues long. Germline V gene data show CDR1 as KGHDR and CDR2 as SFDVKD. The junction had 7 bases not matched to a gene; V was cut back by 1 base and J by 7 bases. With random hexamers, about 0.5 to 1 ug RNA was reverse transcribed. A single record per CDR3 protein comes from TCRdb applying MiXCR to the immunoSEQ multiplex PCR reads. The table has about 200,000 distinct CDR3 sequences, roughly 91% seen once. The sequenced target, TCR beta, came from blood CD8+ and CD4+ T cells. The TCR sequence derives from a human donor with Susac syndrome. The sample taken for sequencing was CD4+ T cells from PBMCs. The rearrangement links TRBV24-1 to TRBJ2-1; the match to TRBD2 covers 9 bases. CDR3 protein: CATSDFRAGGPNEQFF. The CDR3 DNA reads as TGTGCCACCAGTGATTTCCGGGCGGGAGGGCCGAATGAGCAGTTCTTC.